This T cell receptor (beta chain) was recorded in a study of OX40 agonist ivuxolimab in advanced cancers. Turning to the study itself: Ivuxolimab was delivered to patients intravenously every 2 weeks at doses spanning 0.01 to 10 mg/kg. Study results and limitations: Clonal expansion in partial responders at 0.1-3.0 mg/kg ranked among the lowest. CD8+ T cells averaged more expanded clones than CD4+.

This table comes from immunoSEQ multiplex PCR, and its TCRdb copy is limited to in-frame clones, with some not included. The table records about 45,000 clones, under 95% of them present only once. With regard to this clone: Its antigen is unidentified.

Patients were ineligible given autoimmune disease history or systemic immunosuppression. CDR3 size: 16 residues. Germline V gives CDR1 WNHNN, CDR2 SYGVQD (reference sequence). With 2 bases removed from V and 0 bases from J, the gap between germline ends came to 12 bases. The V gene is TRBV10-1, the J gene TRBJ2-3; D call uncertain. Sample: CD4+ or CD8+ T cells sorted from blood, taken in a trial of the OX40 agonist ivuxolimab. The TCR sequence derives from an adult with an advanced solid tumor such as melanoma, head and neck, liver or kidney cancer. The CDR3 sequence: CASSERSASSTDTQYF. The CDR3, as DNA: TGCGCCAGCAGTGAGCGATCGGCGTCTAGCACAGATACGCAGTATTTT.